This TCR beta chain was recorded in a study of blood T cell repertoires in COVID-19. Across the whole study: COVID-19 samples from acute and convalescent phases originated in the United States, Italy and Spain.

Deletions cut 2 bases from V and 16 bases from J, with 21 bases between. CDR1 is SNHLY and CDR2 is FYNNEI in the germline V gene. This CDR3 has 14 residues. TCRdb's table, derived via immunoSEQ multiplex PCR, lists solely in-frame clones and lacks some. Of hundreds of thousands of clones listed, 83% are singletons. The chain recombines TRBV2 with TRBJ1-5; a weak D match, TRBD1 (6 bases). The sequencing sample was made of peripheral blood. This TCR came from a woman aged 30 to 39 with COVID-19, enrolled during active disease. The CDR3 DNA sequence: TGTGCCAGCAGTGAAATAGGAGTCCCATCAGGGGAACATTTT. It encodes CASSEIGVPSGEHF.